Here is one T cell receptor beta chain with its context. This sample was included in a study of control samples from healthy donors and cancer patients. Here immunoSEQ multiplex PCR was the method, and the copy in TCRdb shows in-frame clones only, minus some. The sample holds under 30,000 clones, about 82% seen once. This receptor was taken from a woman aged 55-69 years with head and neck cancer. What was sequenced was PBMCs.

This CDR3 is CASSLHERGYEQYF. The CDR3, as DNA: TGTGCCAGCAGCTTGCATGAGCGGGGTTACGAGCAGTACTTC. The V call is TRBV7-8, the J call TRBJ2-7; 7 bases line up with TRBD2. The germline CDR1 and CDR2 sequences are SGHVS and FQNEAQ. The CDR3 runs to 14 residues. With 3 bases clipped from V and 4 bases from J, the junction kept 6 bases outside the gene matches.